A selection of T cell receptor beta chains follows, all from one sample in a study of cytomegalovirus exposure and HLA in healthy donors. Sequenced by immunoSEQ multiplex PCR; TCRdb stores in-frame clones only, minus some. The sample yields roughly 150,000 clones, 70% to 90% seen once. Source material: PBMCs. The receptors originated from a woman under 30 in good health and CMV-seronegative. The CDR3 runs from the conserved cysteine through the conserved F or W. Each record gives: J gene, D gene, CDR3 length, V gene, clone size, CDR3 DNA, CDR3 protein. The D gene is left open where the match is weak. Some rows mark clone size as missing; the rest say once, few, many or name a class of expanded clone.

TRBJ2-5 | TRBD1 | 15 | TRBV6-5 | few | TGTGCCAGCAGTAGCCGGGACAGGGGTGCAGAGACCCAGTACTTC | CASSSRDRGAETQYF
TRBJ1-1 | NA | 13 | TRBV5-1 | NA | TGCGCCAGCAGCTTGTGGGGGGATACTGAAGCTTTCTTT | CASSLWGDTEAFF
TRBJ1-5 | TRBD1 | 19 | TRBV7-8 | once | TGTGCCAGCAGCTTAGTATCGAACGCGGGACAGGGGGCCAATCAGCCCCAGCATTTT | CASSLVSNAGQGANQPQHF
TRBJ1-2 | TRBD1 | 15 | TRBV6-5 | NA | TGTGCCAGCAGTTACGGGACAGGGGTAGGATATGGCTACACCTTC | CASSYGTGVGYGYTF
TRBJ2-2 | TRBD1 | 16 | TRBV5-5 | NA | TGTGCCAGCAGCACGCCGGGACAGGGGGGGACCGGGGAGCTGTTTTTT | CASSTPGQGGTGELFF
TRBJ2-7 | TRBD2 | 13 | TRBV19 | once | TGTGCCAGTAGTATCGCGGGGGGAATCGAGCAGTACTTC | CASSIAGGIEQYF
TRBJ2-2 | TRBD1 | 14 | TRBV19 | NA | TGTGCCAGTAGTCCAGGACAGGGGGCCGGGGAGCTGTTTTTT | CASSPGQGAGELFF
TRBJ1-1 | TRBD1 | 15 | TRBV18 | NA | TGTGCCAGCTCGTCCACGGGACAGACGAACACTGAAGCTTTCTTT | CASSSTGQTNTEAFF
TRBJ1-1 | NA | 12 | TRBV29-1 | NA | TGCAGCGTTGGGGACATGAACACTGAAGCTTTCTTT | CSVGDMNTEAFF
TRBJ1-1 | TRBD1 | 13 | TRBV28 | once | TGTGCCAGCAGAAGGGGGCTTGACACTGAAGCTTTCTTT | CASRRGLDTEAFF
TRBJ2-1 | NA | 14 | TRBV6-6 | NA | TGTGCCATCGCGGCCGGGGGAAACTACAATGAGCAGTTCTTC | CAIAAGGNYNEQFF
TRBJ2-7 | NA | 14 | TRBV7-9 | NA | TGTGCCAGCAGCTTAGGCTCAGGGGCCTACGAGCAGTACTTC | CASSLGSGAYEQYF
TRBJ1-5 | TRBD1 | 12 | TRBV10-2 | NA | TGCGCCACAGGGGGTTCCATCCAGCCCCAGCATTTT | CATGGSIQPQHF
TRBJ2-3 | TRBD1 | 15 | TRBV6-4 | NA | TGTGCCAGCAGCGCGACAGGGGCCGGGACAGATACGCAGTATTTT | CASSATGAGTDTQYF
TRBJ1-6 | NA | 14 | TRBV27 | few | TGTGCCAGCAGCAGAACGCCCACAGACTCACCCCTCCACTTT | CASSRTPTDSPLHF
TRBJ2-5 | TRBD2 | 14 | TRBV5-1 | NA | TGCGCCAGCAGCTATGGGGAGGGCCAAGAGACCCAGTACTTC | CASSYGEGQETQYF
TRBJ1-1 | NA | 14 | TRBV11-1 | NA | TGTGCCAGCAGCTTAGCCGACAAGAACACTGAAGCTTTCTTT | CASSLADKNTEAFF
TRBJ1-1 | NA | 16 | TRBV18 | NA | TGTGCCAGCCGAGGGTATTCAGGCGGATGGGACACTGAAGCTTTCTTT | CASRGYSGGWDTEAFF
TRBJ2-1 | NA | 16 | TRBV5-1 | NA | TGCGCCAGCAGCTTGTTTCCAGGGGCATCCTACAATGAGCAGTTCTTC | CASSLFPGASYNEQFF
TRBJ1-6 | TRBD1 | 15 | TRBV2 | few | TGTGCCAGCGAGAGGGGACAGCAGCTTAATTCACCCCTCCACTTT | CASERGQQLNSPLHF
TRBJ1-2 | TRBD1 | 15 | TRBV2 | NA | TGTGCCAGCAGTGGACAGGGGAGGGAGGGGTATGGCTACACCTTC | CASSGQGREGYGYTF
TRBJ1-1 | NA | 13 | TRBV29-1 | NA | TGCAGCGTTGATAGACAGGAGAACACTGAAGCTTTCTTT | CSVDRQENTEAFF
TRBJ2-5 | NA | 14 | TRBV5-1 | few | TGCGCCAGCAGCTTGGGCTCCAGACAAGAGACCCAGTACTTC | CASSLGSRQETQYF
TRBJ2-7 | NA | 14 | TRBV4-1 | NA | TGCGCCAGCAGCCAAGATCAGGGATACTACGAGCAGTACTTC | CASSQDQGYYEQYF
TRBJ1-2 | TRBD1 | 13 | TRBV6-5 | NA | TGTGCCAGCAGGATGACAGGGAACTATGGCTACACCTTC | CASRMTGNYGYTF
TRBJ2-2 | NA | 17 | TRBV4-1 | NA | TGCGCCAGCAGCGCCAGTGGGGCAACTTTGAACACCGGGGAGCTGTTTTTT | CASSASGATLNTGELFF
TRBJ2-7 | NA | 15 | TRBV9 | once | TGTGCCAGCAGCGTCGACGGAGTCTTTTCCTACGAGCAGTACTTC | CASSVDGVFSYEQYF
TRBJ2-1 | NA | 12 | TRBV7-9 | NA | TGTGCCAGCAGCTTATGGGGGGATGAGCAGTTCTTC | CASSLWGDEQFF
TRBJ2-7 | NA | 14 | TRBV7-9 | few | TGTGCCAGCAGCTTAATTCGGTTCTCCTACGAGCAGTACTTC | CASSLIRFSYEQYF
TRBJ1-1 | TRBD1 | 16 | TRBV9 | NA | TGTGCCAGCAGCACCCACTTGACAGGGGTGAACACTGAAGCTTTCTTT | CASSTHLTGVNTEAFF
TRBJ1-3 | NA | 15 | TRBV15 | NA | TGTGCCACCAGCAGTCGCACAGACTCTGGAAACACCATATATTTT | CATSSRTDSGNTIYF
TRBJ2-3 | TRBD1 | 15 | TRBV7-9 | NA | TGTGCCAGCAGCTTAGGACAGGGTATAACAGATACGCAGTATTTT | CASSLGQGITDTQYF
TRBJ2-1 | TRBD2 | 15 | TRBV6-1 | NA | TGTGCCAGCATCGGGCGGGAGGGTAGATACAATGAGCAGTTCTTC | CASIGREGRYNEQFF
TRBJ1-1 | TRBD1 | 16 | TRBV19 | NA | TGTGCCAGTAGTTCCCGGGACAGGCTTCGGACCACTGAAGCTTTCTTT | CASSSRDRLRTTEAFF
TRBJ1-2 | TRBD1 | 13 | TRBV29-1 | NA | TGCAGCGTTGGGGGGACAGGGAACTATGGCTACACCTTC | CSVGGTGNYGYTF
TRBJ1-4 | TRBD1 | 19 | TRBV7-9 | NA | TGTGCCAGCAGCGATCCTAACAGGGGGCGCGACCTAACTAATGAAAAACTGTTTTTT | CASSDPNRGRDLTNEKLFF
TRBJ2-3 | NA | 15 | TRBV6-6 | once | TGTGCCAGCAGTTATGTTCAGGGCGCGACAGATACGCAGTATTTT | CASSYVQGATDTQYF
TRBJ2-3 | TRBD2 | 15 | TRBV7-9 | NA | TGTGCCAGCAGCCCCAGCGGGAGGAGCACAGATACGCAGTATTTT | CASSPSGRSTDTQYF
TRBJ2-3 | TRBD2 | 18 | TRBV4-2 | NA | TGTGCCAGCAGCCCCCTTACTAGCGGGGGGACCCAGGGGGATACGCAGTATTTT | CASSPLTSGGTQGDTQYF
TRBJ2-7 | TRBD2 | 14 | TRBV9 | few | TGTGCCAGCAGCTTCTCGGGGGGGCGGGACGAGCAGTACTTC | CASSFSGGRDEQYF
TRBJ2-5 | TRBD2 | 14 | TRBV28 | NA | TGTGCCAGCAGTATAGCGGGAGGAGGAGAGACCCAGTACTTC | CASSIAGGGETQYF
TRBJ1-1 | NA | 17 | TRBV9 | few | TGTGCCAGCACCCCCCCAAGGGGGGGCGCTTCGAACACTGAAGCTTTCTTT | CASTPPRGGASNTEAFF
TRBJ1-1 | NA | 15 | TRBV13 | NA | TGTGCCAGCAGCTCAACGGGCGGGCGCGGCACTGAAGCTTTCTTT | CASSSTGGRGTEAFF
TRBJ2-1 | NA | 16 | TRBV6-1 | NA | TGTGCCAGCAGTGAAGCGGCTAGCCTTCAAAACAATGAGCAGTTCTTC | CASSEAASLQNNEQFF
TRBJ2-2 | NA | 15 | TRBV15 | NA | TGTGCCACCAGCAGAAAGGCAGGGGGGACCGGGGAGCTGTTTTTT | CATSRKAGGTGELFF
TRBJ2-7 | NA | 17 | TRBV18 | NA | TGTGCCAGCTCACCTAGGATAGGCGGCCCTGGCTCCTACGAGCAGTACTTC | CASSPRIGGPGSYEQYF
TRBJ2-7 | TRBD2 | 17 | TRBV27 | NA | TGTGCCAGCAGTTTCGCGGACGGGCGGGAGCGCTCCTACGAGCAGTACTTC | CASSFADGRERSYEQYF
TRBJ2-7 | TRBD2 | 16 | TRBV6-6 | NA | TGTGCCAGCAGTTACGGGACTAGCGGGGATATCTACGAGCAGTACTTC | CASSYGTSGDIYEQYF
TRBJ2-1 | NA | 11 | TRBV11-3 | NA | TGTGCCAGCAGCTTAGGAGGGGAGCAGTTCTTC | CASSLGGEQFF
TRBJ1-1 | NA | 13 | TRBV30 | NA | TGTGCCTGGAGTAATGAGTTGTACACTGAAGCTTTCTTT | CAWSNELYTEAFF
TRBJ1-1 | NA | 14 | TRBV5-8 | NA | TGTGCCAGCAGCTTGTTGCGGGAATCCCCTGAAGCTTTCTTT | CASSLLRESPEAFF
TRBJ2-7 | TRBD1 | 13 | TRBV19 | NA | TGTGCCAGTAGTGACAGGGTCTACTACGAGCAGTACTTC | CASSDRVYYEQYF
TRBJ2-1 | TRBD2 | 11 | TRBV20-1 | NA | TGCAGTGCTAGAAGCGGGAGGGGGCAGTTCTTC | CSARSGRGQFF
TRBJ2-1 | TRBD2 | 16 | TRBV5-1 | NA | TGCGCCAGCAGCTGGAAAATAGCGGGGCCCCGTGATGAGCAGTTCTTC | CASSWKIAGPRDEQFF
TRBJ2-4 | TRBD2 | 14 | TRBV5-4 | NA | TGTGCCAGCAGAACGACTAGCGGGAGTGACATTCAGTACTTC | CASRTTSGSDIQYF
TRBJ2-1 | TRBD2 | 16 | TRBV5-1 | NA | TGCGCCAGCAGCTTGGCCGCGGGGGTATCTTACAATGAGCAGTTCTTC | CASSLAAGVSYNEQFF
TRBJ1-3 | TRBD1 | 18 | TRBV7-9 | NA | TGTGCCAGCAGCTCCCTCGGACAGGGGGAAAACTCTGGAAACACCATATATTTT | CASSSLGQGENSGNTIYF
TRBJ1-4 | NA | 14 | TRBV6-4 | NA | TGTGCCAGCAACAGGGACGGACCTAATGAAAAACTGTTTTTT | CASNRDGPNEKLFF
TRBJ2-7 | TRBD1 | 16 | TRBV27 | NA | TGTGCCAGCAGTTTTAGCACAGGGGGCGTTCGAAGCGAGCAGTACTTC | CASSFSTGGVRSEQYF
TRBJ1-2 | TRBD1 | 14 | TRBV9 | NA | TGTGCCAGCAGCGGAATCGGGACAGGGATTGGCTACACCTTC | CASSGIGTGIGYTF